A selection of T cell receptor beta chains follows, all from one sample in a study of long-term antiretroviral therapy in people with HIV. Using immunoSEQ multiplex PCR, the repertoire was profiled, and TCRdb retains in-frame clones only, with some absent. The sample includes about 14,000 clones, approximately 82% of them seen just once. Sequenced material: unsorted PBMCs, taken 0.4 years after starting antiretroviral therapy. The origin of the receptors is a man aged 25 to 45 with HIV. CDR3s include the opening cysteine and the closing phenylalanine or tryptophan. A D gene is named only where the DNA matches it firmly. The size field is filled for only some rows; it gives once, few, many or a size class.

D: -
V: TRBV5-4
size: -
J: TRBJ2-6
CDR3: CASSLPGETGANVLTF
DNA: TGTGCCAGCAGCCTTCCAGGGGAGACTGGGGCCAACGTCCTGACTTTC

D: TRBD2
V: TRBV4-1
size: -
J: TRBJ2-3
CDR3: CASSQLLAGTTDTQYF
DNA: TGCGCCAGCAGCCAACTCCTAGCGGGGACAACAGATACGCAGTATTTT

D: -
V: TRBV28
size: -
J: TRBJ1-1
CDR3: CASILAGLTEAFF
DNA: TGTGCCAGCATATTAGCGGGTCTCACTGAAGCTTTCTTT

D: -
V: TRBV5-1
size: -
J: TRBJ1-1
CDR3: CASSLLGGDTEAFF
DNA: TGCGCCAGCAGCCTTTTGGGGGGTGACACTGAAGCTTTCTTT

D: -
V: TRBV7-2
size: -
J: TRBJ1-3
CDR3: CASSSERGAGNTIYF
DNA: TGTGCCAGCAGCTCGGAGAGGGGGGCCGGAAACACCATATATTTT

D: -
V: TRBV6-6
size: -
J: TRBJ1-1
CDR3: CASSYHKRGGTEAFF
DNA: TGTGCCAGCAGTTACCATAAAAGGGGGGGAACTGAAGCTTTCTTT

D: TRBD1
V: TRBV5-8
size: -
J: TRBJ2-7
CDR3: CASSPGQYYEQYF
DNA: TGTGCCAGCAGCCCGGGACAGTACTACGAGCAGTACTTC

D: -
V: TRBV27
size: once
J: TRBJ1-1
CDR3: CASSFRRLGLMNTEAFF
DNA: TGTGCCAGCAGTTTCCGGCGCCTGGGGCTGATGAACACTGAAGCTTTCTTT

D: TRBD1
V: TRBV7-9
size: -
J: TRBJ1-2
CDR3: CASSPRTGQANYGYTF
DNA: TGTGCCAGCAGTCCCAGGACAGGGCAAGCTAACTATGGCTACACCTTC

D: -
V: TRBV27
size: -
J: TRBJ1-1
CDR3: CASSLGITGDTEAFF
DNA: TGTGCCAGCAGTTTAGGAATCACTGGGGACACTGAAGCTTTCTTT

D: -
V: TRBV7-3
size: -
J: TRBJ2-1
CDR3: CASSLGDWTTGNEQFF
DNA: TGTGCCAGCAGCTTAGGAGATTGGACGACTGGCAATGAGCAGTTCTTC

D: -
V: TRBV7-9
size: -
J: TRBJ2-7
CDR3: CASSLYRDSPYEQYF
DNA: TGTGCCAGCAGCTTATACCGGGACTCTCCCTACGAGCAGTACTTC

D: -
V: TRBV7-9
size: -
J: TRBJ1-1
CDR3: CASTGVTRSVAFF
DNA: TGTGCCAGCACCGGGGTAACCCGGTCCGTAGCTTTCTTT

D: -
V: TRBV6-1
size: -
J: TRBJ1-5
CDR3: CATLLGVDQPQHF
DNA: TGTGCCACCCTCCTGGGGGTAGATCAGCCCCAGCATTTT

D: -
V: TRBV6-1
size: -
J: TRBJ2-3
CDR3: CAIRTAGSTDTQYF
DNA: TGTGCCATCCGAACGGCAGGTAGCACAGATACGCAGTATTTT

D: TRBD2
V: TRBV4-1
size: -
J: TRBJ2-7
CDR3: CASSHPGLAKKYF
DNA: TGCGCCAGCAGCCACCCGGGACTAGCTAAGAAGTACTTC

D: -
V: TRBV28
size: once
J: TRBJ2-3
CDR3: CASSRPSTDTQYF
DNA: TGTGCCAGCAGTCGGCCTAGCACAGATACGCAGTATTTT

D: TRBD1
V: TRBV7-9
size: -
J: TRBJ1-2
CDR3: CASRDASGQPQDTF
DNA: TGTGCCAGCAGGGACGCCTCGGGACAGCCTCAGGACACCTTC

D: TRBD2
V: TRBV5-1
size: -
J: TRBJ2-7
CDR3: CASSIATGGRSYEQYF
DNA: TGCGCCAGCAGCATAGCTACGGGGGGGCGTTCCTACGAGCAGTACTTC

D: -
V: TRBV18
size: -
J: TRBJ1-2
CDR3: CASSPPIGQDYGYTF
DNA: TGTGCCAGCTCACCACCAATAGGACAAGACTATGGCTACACCTTC

D: TRBD1
V: TRBV6-5
size: -
J: TRBJ2-5
CDR3: CASSSGQGAQGETQYF
DNA: TGTGCCAGCAGTTCGGGGCAGGGGGCGCAGGGGGAGACCCAGTACTTC

D: -
V: TRBV5-1
size: -
J: TRBJ2-5
CDR3: CASSLTVRGGETQYF
DNA: TGCGCCAGCAGCTTAACGGTTCGGGGAGGAGAGACCCAGTACTTC

D: -
V: TRBV4-3
size: once
J: TRBJ1-1
CDR3: CASSQDRGVMNTEAFF
DNA: TGCGCCAGCAGCCAAGATCGTGGGGTCATGAACACTGAAGCTTTCTTT